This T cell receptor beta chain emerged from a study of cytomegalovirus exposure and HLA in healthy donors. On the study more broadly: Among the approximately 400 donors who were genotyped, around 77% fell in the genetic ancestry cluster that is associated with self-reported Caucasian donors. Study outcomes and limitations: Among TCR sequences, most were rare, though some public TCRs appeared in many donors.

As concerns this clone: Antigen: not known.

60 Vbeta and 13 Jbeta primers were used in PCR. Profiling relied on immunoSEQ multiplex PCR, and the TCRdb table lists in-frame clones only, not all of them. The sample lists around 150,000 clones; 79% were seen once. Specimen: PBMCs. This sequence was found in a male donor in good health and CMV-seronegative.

The CDR3, as DNA: TGTGCCTGGAGTCCCCGGGTCCTAGCTGATGGTACGCAGTATTTT. Its translation: CAWSPRVLADGTQYF. This chain uses TRBV30 with TRBJ2-3; a weak D match, TRBD2 (5 bases). Germline-derived CDR1 and CDR2 are GTSNPN and SVGIG (reference sequence). The germline V and J ends were trimmed by 2 bases and 8 bases, with 20 bases remaining between them. There are 15 residues in the CDR3.